The 21 T cell receptor beta chains below all came from one sample that was sequenced in a study of cytomegalovirus exposure and HLA in healthy donors. Primers included in the PCR were 60 Vbeta and 13 Jbeta primers. Using immunoSEQ multiplex PCR, the repertoire was profiled, and TCRdb retains in-frame clones only, with some absent. This table holds around 270,000 clones, 75% to 90% found once. Sequencing was performed on PBMCs. The receptors were gathered from a girl aged 2 to 9 in good health and CMV-seronegative.

The chain uses TRBV19 and TRBJ2-1; D is unresolved. This CDR3 is 15 amino acids long. Germline loops: CDR1 LNHDA, CDR2 SQIVND (reference sequence). With 3 bases removed from V and 0 bases from J, the gap between germline ends came to 9 bases. The CDR3 nucleotides read TGTGCCAGTAGTATGGGCCCGAGCTCCTACAATGAGCAGTTCTTC. Translation gives CASSMGPSSYNEQFF.

This clone was observed once. V usage is TRBV6-5 and J usage is TRBJ2-3, with 7 bases fitting TRBD1. This CDR3 spans 15 amino acids. CDR1 and CDR2 from the germline V gene are MNHEY and SVGAGI. J was trimmed by 0 bases and V by 6 bases; bases with no gene match: 6. CDR3 loop: CASSPGDSSTDTQYF. CDR3 nucleotide sequence: TGTGCCAGCAGCCCCGGGGACAGTAGCACAGATACGCAGTATTTT.

V and J are TRBV27 and TRBJ2-7; no reliable D call. The germline V gene has CDR1 MNHEY and CDR2 SMNVEV (reference sequence). V was cut by 2 bases and J by 4 bases, with 9 bases left in between. The CDR3 has 13 residues. This CDR3 is CASSLGTNYEQYF. The CDR3 region has the DNA TGTGCCAGCAGTTTAGGTACTAATTACGAGCAGTACTTC.

The V call is TRBV7-9, the J call TRBJ2-6; tentative D call: TRBD2 (6 bases). Germline V gene lookup returns CDR1 SEHNR and CDR2 FQNEAQ (reference sequence). The CDR3 spans 19 residues. The V and J ends lost 2 bases and 1 base respectively, with 18 bases between them. The CDR3 coding sequence is TGTGCCAGCAGCTTATGGGGGGTGTCCTCTTTGTCTGGGGCCAACGTCCTGACTTTC. Translated, it gives CASSLWGVSSLSGANVLTF.

This rearrangement joins TRBV28 to TRBJ1-5, with 10 bases fitting TRBD1. Germline V gene sequence: CDR1 MDHEN, CDR2 SYDVKM. V lost 7 bases, J lost 9 bases, and 9 bases stayed unmatched. This CDR3 spans 14 amino acids. The CDR3 DNA reads as TGTGCCAGCATCACCGGGACAGGGGCCTGGCCCCAGCATTTT. Protein sequence: CASITGTGAWPQHF.

The chain uses TRBV7-2 and TRBJ1-1; tentative D call: TRBD1 (5 bases). The germline V and J ends were trimmed by 3 bases and 3 bases, with 11 bases remaining between them. The V gene's germline CDR1 is SGHTA and CDR2 FQGNSA. The CDR3 sequence is 14 residues long. The CDR3 reads CASSFLARDTEAFF. The CDR3, as DNA: TGTGCCAGCAGCTTTTTAGCCAGGGACACTGAAGCTTTCTTT.

This chain uses TRBV28 with TRBJ1-2, with D uncertain. This CDR3 spans 14 amino acids. The V gene's germline CDR1 is MDHEN and CDR2 SYDVKM. The V end lost 6 bases, the J end lost 4 bases, and 15 bases lay between the germline ends. The CDR3 bases are TGTGCCAGCAGAACCCCTACTACTGGCTATGGCTACACCTTC. It is translated as CASRTPTTGYGYTF.

The V and J genes are TRBV5-4 and TRBJ2-7, with TRBD1 as a possible D gene (6 bases). V lost 4 bases and J lost 0, with 11 bases in between. Germline-derived CDR1 and CDR2 are SGHNT and YYREEE (reference sequence). The CDR3 covers 14 residues. CDR3 in DNA: TGTGCCAGCAGCCAATGGACAGCCTCCTACGAGCAGTACTTC. This sequence encodes CASSQWTASYEQYF.

This rearrangement joins TRBV5-4 to TRBJ1-4; D is unresolved. In germline, CDR1 is SGHNT, CDR2 YYREEE (reference sequence). V was pared by 4 bases and J by 5 bases, with 9 bases between. CDR3 length: 13 amino acids. In nucleotides, the CDR3 is TGTGCCAGCAGCCTAGTTGGAAATGAAAAACTGTTTTTT. It specifies CASSLVGNEKLFF.

This clone was counted a few times. The gene calls are TRBV5-4 and TRBJ2-1, with 9 bases lining up with TRBD2. V was clipped by 5 bases and J by 1 base; unmatched bases: 4. Germline CDR1 reads SGHNT; CDR2 reads YYREEE (reference sequence). The CDR3 totals 15 residues. CDR3 sequence reads: CASRRGGGSYNEQFF. In DNA, the CDR3 is TGTGCCAGCAGACGCGGGGGGGGTTCCTACAATGAGCAGTTCTTC.

V and J are TRBV18 and TRBJ2-1, with 14 bases lining up with TRBD2. CDR3 length: 20 amino acids. Germline V lookup: CDR1 KGHSH, CDR2 LQKENI. J lost 0 bases, V lost 6 bases, and 13 bases had no gene match. The CDR3 region has the DNA TGTGCCAGCTCCCCGGTACCGGGACTAGCGGGGGCACGCTCCTACAATGAGCAGTTCTTC. Translated, it gives CASSPVPGLAGARSYNEQFF.

CDR3 in DNA: TGTGCCAGTAGTACCCTCCCCGCGAGCTCCTATAATTCACCCCTCCACTTT. Its translation: CASSTLPASSYNSPLHF. This sequence joins TRBV19 and TRBJ1-6; D not resolved. V lost 4 bases and J lost 0, with 13 bases in between. The CDR3 contains 17 residues. The germline gives CDR1 LNHDA, CDR2 SQIVND (reference sequence).

There are a few counts of this clone. The V call is TRBV15, the J call TRBJ2-1; D not certain. CDR3 length: 11 residues. Germline V lookup: CDR1 LNHNV, CDR2 YYDKDF (reference sequence). Trimming removed 3 bases at V and 11 bases at J, with 8 bases between. Here the CDR3 reads CATSREQKQFF. The DNA of the CDR3 is TGTGCCACCAGCAGGGAGCAGAAGCAGTTCTTC.

The rearrangement links TRBV5-1 to TRBJ2-7; D might be TRBD1 (5 bases). The V gene's germline CDR1 is SGHRS and CDR2 YFSETQ. Deletions cut 0 bases from V and 0 bases from J, with 10 bases between. The CDR3 sequence is 15 residues long. CDR3 in DNA: TGCGCCAGCAGCTTGGGGTCGACAGTCTCCTACGAGCAGTACTTC. Amino acid sequence: CASSLGSTVSYEQYF. Using reference TRBV5-1 and TRBJ2-7 for the parts outside the CDR3, the full variable domain is KAGVTQTPRYLIKTRGQQVTLSCSPISGHRSVSWYQQTPGQGLQFLFEYFSETQRNKGNFPGRFSGRQFSNSRSEMNVSTLELGDSALYLCASSLGSTVSYEQYFGPGTRLTVT.

The rearrangement uses TRBV7-3 and TRBJ2-3, with 8 bases that match TRBD2. Germline CDR1 SGHTA, CDR2 FQGTGA. V gave up 6 bases and J gave up 7 bases; unmatched junction bases: 12. The CDR3 spans 15 residues. The CDR3 DNA reads as TGTGCCAGCAGGATGAGCGGGAGTGAGTGGAATACGCAGTATTTT. Translating gives CASRMSGSEWNTQYF.

The rearrangement joins TRBV7-2 to TRBJ1-2, with D maybe TRBD1 (5 bases). The ends were cut back, 4 bases at V and 4 bases at J, with 19 bases in the middle. The germline V gene encodes CDR1 SGHTA and CDR2 FQGNSA. This CDR3 spans 16 amino acids. CDR3 residues: CASSSGGSRASYGYTF. DNA for the CDR3: TGTGCCAGCAGCTCGGGGGGTAGCAGGGCTAGCTATGGCTACACCTTC.

The chain carries TRBV7-6 and TRBJ2-1; the D gene is possibly TRBD2 (5 bases). CDR1 SGHVS and CDR2 FNYEAQ come from the germline V gene. The CDR3 has 14 residues. The V end lost 3 bases, the J end lost 1 base, and 7 bases lay between the germline ends. The chain's CDR3 is CASSLTGSYNEQFF. As DNA, the CDR3 is TGTGCCAGCAGCTTGACGGGGTCCTACAATGAGCAGTTCTTC.

The chain couples TRBV2 to TRBJ1-1; 9 bases align to TRBD1. CDR1 is SNHLY, CDR2 FYNNEI, per germline. This CDR3 spans 16 amino acids. V was pared by 5 bases and J by 0 bases, with 7 bases of the junction left unmatched. This CDR3 is CASSSDRGSVNTEAFF. CDR3 nucleotides: TGTGCCAGCAGTTCAGACAGGGGGTCGGTGAACACTGAAGCTTTCTTT.

This chain links TRBV2 with TRBJ1-3; 7 bases are shared with TRBD1. CDR1 SNHLY and CDR2 FYNNEI come from the germline V gene. V gave up 11 bases and J gave up 0 bases; unmatched junction bases: 16. The CDR3 length is 17 residues. The CDR3 DNA follows: TGTGCCCTTCAACGTGAGACAGGGTCCCTCTCTGGAAACACCATATATTTT. This translates into CALQRETGSLSGNTIYF.

V is TRBV6-5 and J is TRBJ1-2; D might be TRBD1 (6 bases). Trimming shortened V by 4 bases and J by 4 bases, and 13 bases separated the two germline ends. The CDR3 has 14 residues. Germline CDR1 reads MNHEY; CDR2 reads SVGAGI. CDR3 protein: CASSLRTASYGYTF. The CDR3, as DNA: TGTGCCAGCAGTTTAAGGACAGCCTCCTATGGCTACACCTTC.

CDR3 bases: TGTGCCAGCAGCGTGCGGCTTGGAAACACCATATATTTT. Translation: CASSVRLGNTIYF. V gene TRBV7-2 combines with J gene TRBJ1-3; D ambiguous. The CDR3 is 13 residues long. Trimming pared 5 bases from V and 3 bases from J, leaving 8 bases between. Germline V gene sequence: CDR1 SGHTA, CDR2 FQGNSA.